The T cell receptor beta chain described here comes from a study of cytomegalovirus exposure and HLA in healthy donors. This clone has only one observation. At one end, the junction sequence differs from germline, possibly due to a read error. Germline V gives CDR1 SSHAT, CDR2 FNYEAQ (reference sequence). CDR3 size: 14 residues. Primers: 60 Vbeta forward and 13 Jbeta reverse. Some clones are missing from TCRdb's copy, which holds only in-frame ones; the method was immunoSEQ multiplex PCR. In the table there are roughly 100,000 clones, under 80% of which are singletons. The rearrangement uses TRBV7-7 and TRBJ2-7; D call uncertain. Material for sequencing was PBMCs. This TCR came from a woman aged 40 to 50 in good health and CMV-seropositive. DNA for the CDR3: TGTGCTAGCAGCTTAGACGGTAGTCGAAACGAGCAGTACTTC. It codes for CASSLDGSRNEQYF. The variable domain in full, with the rest retrieved from reference TRBV7-7 and TRBJ2-7, is GAGVSQSPRYKVTKRGQDVTLRCDPISSHATLYWYQQALGQGPEFLTYFNYEAQPDKSGLPSDRFSAERPEGSISTLTIQRTEQRDSAMYRCASSLDGSRNEQYFGPGTRLTVT.